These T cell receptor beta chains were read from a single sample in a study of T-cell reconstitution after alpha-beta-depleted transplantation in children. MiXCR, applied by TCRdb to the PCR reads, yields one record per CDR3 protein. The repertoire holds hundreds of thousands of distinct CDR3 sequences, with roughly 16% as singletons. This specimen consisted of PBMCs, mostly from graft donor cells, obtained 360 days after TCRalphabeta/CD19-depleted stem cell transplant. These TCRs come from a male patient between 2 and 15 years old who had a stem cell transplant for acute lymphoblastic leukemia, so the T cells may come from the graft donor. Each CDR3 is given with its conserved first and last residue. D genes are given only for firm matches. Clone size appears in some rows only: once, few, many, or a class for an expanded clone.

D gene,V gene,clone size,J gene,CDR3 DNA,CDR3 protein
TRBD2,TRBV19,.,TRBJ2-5,TGTGCCAGTAGTCGACATAGCGGGGCGTCCCAAGAGACCCAGTACTTC,CASSRHSGASQETQYF
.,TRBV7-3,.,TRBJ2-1,TGTGCCAGCAGCTTAAGCTCCCTGAACAATGAGCAGTTCTTC,CASSLSSLNNEQFF
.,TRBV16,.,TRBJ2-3,TGTGCCAGCAGCCAACCGGGGTATATCCGCACAGATACGCAGTATTTT,CASSQPGYIRTDTQYF
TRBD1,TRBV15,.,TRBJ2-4,TGTGCCACCAGCAGAGGCGTAGGGACAGGGGCAAACATTCAGTACTTC,CATSRGVGTGANIQYF
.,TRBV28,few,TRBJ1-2,TGTGCCATCGAGACATCTCGAGGGTATGGCTACACCTTC,CAIETSRGYGYTF
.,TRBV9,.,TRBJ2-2,TGTGCCAGCAGCGTAGGGCCGGGAACGGGAGCGAACACCGGGGAGCTGTTTTTT,CASSVGPGTGANTGELFF
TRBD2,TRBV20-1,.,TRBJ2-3,TGCAGTGCTAGAGTGCGGTCGCGGGAGTCCCCAGATACGCAGTATTTT,CSARVRSRESPDTQYF
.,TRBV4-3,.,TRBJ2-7,TGCGCCAGCAGCGAGCGGGACACGGTTAACTACGAGCAGTACTTC,CASSERDTVNYEQYF
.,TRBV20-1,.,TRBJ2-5,TGCAGTGCTAGACTGTCGGGCCAAGAGACCCAGTACTTC,CSARLSGQETQYF
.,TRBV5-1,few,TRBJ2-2,TGCGCCAGTTCTGCGACCCGACCGAACACCGGGGAGCTGTTTTTT,CASSATRPNTGELFF
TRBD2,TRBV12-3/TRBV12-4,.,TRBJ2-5,TGTGCCAGCAGTCGCGGGGGTTCAAGGACCCAGTACTTC,CASSRGGSRTQYF
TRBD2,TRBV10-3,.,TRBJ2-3,TGTGCCATCAGTGAGCTGCGGGAGAGCACAGATACGCAGTATTTT,CAISELRESTDTQYF
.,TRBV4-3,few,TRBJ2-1,TGCGCCAGCAGTGAGGGCCCTCAGGACCCCTACAATGAGCAGTTCTTC,CASSEGPQDPYNEQFF
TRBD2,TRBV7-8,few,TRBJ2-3,TGTGCCAGCACTGGGCTAGCGGGTACAGATACGCAGTATTTT,CASTGLAGTDTQYF
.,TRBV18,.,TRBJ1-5,TGTGCCAGCTCAGACAGGTTGTGGGAGGGCAATCAGCCCCAGCATTTT,CASSDRLWEGNQPQHF
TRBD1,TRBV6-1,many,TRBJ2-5,TGTGCCAGCAGATGGTCGGGGACAGGGGGCGAGACCCAGTACTTC,CASRWSGTGGETQYF
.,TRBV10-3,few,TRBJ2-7,TGTGCCGGACAGAGAGAGGTCCTCGGCCGGAACTACGAGCAGTACTTC,CAGQREVLGRNYEQYF
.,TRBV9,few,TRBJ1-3,TGTGCCAGCAGCGTAGAGGGGTTCTCTGGAAACACCATATATTTT,CASSVEGFSGNTIYF
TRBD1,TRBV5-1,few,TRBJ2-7,TGCGCCAGCAGCTTGACGGGACAGGGATTTTCCTACGAGCAGTACTTC,CASSLTGQGFSYEQYF
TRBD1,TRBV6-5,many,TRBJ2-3,TGTGCCAGCAGTTACTTCCCCGGACAGGGAAGCACAGATACGCAGTATTTT,CASSYFPGQGSTDTQYF
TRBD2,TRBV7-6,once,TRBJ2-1,TGTGCCAGCAGCTTTCCGGGAGGGCCAGAAAATGAGCAGTTCTTC,CASSFPGGPENEQFF
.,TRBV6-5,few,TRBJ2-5,TGTGCCAGCAGTTCCGAGAAAGGACCAGAGTTTTTCAAGGAGACCCAGTACTTC,CASSSEKGPEFFKETQYF
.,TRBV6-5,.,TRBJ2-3,TGTGCCAGCAGTTACTCCGGGAGAGGGGGCCCCACAGATACGCAGTATTTT,CASSYSGRGGPTDTQYF
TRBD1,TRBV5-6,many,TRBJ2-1,TGTGCCAGCAGCATGGACAGGTTCAGCTCCTACAATGAGCAGTTCTTC,CASSMDRFSSYNEQFF
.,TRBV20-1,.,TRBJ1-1,TGCAGTGCTAGAGAGAGGGGAGGGCACCTGAACACTGAAGCTTTCTTT,CSARERGGHLNTEAFF
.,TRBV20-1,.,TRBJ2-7,TGCAGTGCAGTAGCGTACGACGAGCAGTACTTC,CSAVAYDEQYF
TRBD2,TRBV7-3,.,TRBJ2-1,TGTGCCAGCAGCATCGCCGGGACTAGTCCCTACAATGAGCAGTTCTTC,CASSIAGTSPYNEQFF
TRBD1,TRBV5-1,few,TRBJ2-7,TGCGCCAGCAGCCCTCGGGACAGCACCAAAGTTTACGAGCAGTACTTC,CASSPRDSTKVYEQYF
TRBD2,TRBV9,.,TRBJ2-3,TGTGCCAGCAGCCCCTCCGGGACTAGCCGCACAGATACGCAGTATTTT,CASSPSGTSRTDTQYF
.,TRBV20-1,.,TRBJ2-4,TGCAGTGCTAGAGACTGGGGACTAGCCAAAAACATTCAGTACTTC,CSARDWGLAKNIQYF
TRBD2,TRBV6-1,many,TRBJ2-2,TGTGCCAGCAGGGAACGGGGACTAGCCCTCACCGGGGAGCTGTTTTTT,CASRERGLALTGELFF
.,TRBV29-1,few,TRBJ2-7,TGCAGCGTTTTAGGGGCTGGGGAGGACCCGAGCTACGAGCAGTACTTC,CSVLGAGEDPSYEQYF
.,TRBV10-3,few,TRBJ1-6,TGTGCCATCAGTGAGTTCCCAGGGGCGGGTAATTCACCCCTCCACTTT,CAISEFPGAGNSPLHF
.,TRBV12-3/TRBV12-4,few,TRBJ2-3,TGTGCCAGCGGCGGGGGCCCCGATACGCAGTATTTT,CASGGGPDTQYF
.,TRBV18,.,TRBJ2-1,TGTGCCAGCTCACCTTTTGGAGGTGAGCAGTTCTTC,CASSPFGGEQFF
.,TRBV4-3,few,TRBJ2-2,TGCGCCAGCAGCCAAGTCCCCGGACAGTCGACCGGGGAGCTGTTTTTT,CASSQVPGQSTGELFF
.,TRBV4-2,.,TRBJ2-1,TGTGCCAGCAGCCCCCTGGAGGAATCCTACAATGAGCAGTTCTTC,CASSPLEESYNEQFF
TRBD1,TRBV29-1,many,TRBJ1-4,TGCAGCGTGCAGACAGGGAGAGGCGAAAGGGCTAATGAAAAACTGTTTTTT,CSVQTGRGERANEKLFF
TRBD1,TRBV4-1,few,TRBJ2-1,TGCGCCAGCAGCCAAGATGACAGGGGGCTGTACAATGAGCAGTTCTTC,CASSQDDRGLYNEQFF
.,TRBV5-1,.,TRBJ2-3,TGCGCCAGCAGCTTGGTATCCAGCGGCACAGATACGCAGTATTTT,CASSLVSSGTDTQYF
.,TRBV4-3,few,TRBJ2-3,TGCGCCAGCAGCCGGGAAGACCCCGCAGATACGCAGTATTTT,CASSREDPADTQYF
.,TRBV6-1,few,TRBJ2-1,TGTGCCAGCACCGGGAGCCAGGATACAATAGAGCAGTTCTTC,CASTGSQDTIEQFF
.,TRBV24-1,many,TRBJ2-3,TGTGCCACCAGTGAAGGGGGATCTCAAGATACGCAGTATTTT,CATSEGGSQDTQYF
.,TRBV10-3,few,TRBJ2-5,TGTGCCATCAGTGAGGTGTCAGGACAAGAGACCCAGTACTTC,CAISEVSGQETQYF
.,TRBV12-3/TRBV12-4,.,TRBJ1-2,TGTGCCAGCAGTTTATCGGGGTTCTATGGCTACACCTTC,CASSLSGFYGYTF